Sequencing of this T cell receptor (beta chain) was carried out in a study of T cells in Graves' hyperthyroidism and ophthalmopathy. This clonotype has a count of ten or more. The antigen is undetermined. Notes on the study in general: Blood also contained most expanded thyroid clonotypes above 0.001.

It was RNA transcripts that yielded the amplified TCR beta CDR3 regions. TCR CDR3 underwent first-round RT-PCR with the HTBI primer set. TCRdb passed the multiplex PCR reads through MiXCR, listing each CDR3 protein once. The sample has about 320,000 distinct CDR3 sequences; over 15% are singletons. Material for sequencing was blood. This clonotype was obtained from a man aged 25-40 years with Graves' hyperthyroidism.

CDR3 in DNA: TGTGCCAGCCTTAAAGGGTTTACTGAAGCTTTCTTT. Its protein is CASLKGFTEAFF. The rearrangement joins TRBV12-3 or TRBV12-4 to TRBJ1-1; no reliable D call. CDR3 size: 12 residues. Trimming took 8 bases from V and 5 from J, leaving 12 bases between them.